A selection of T cell receptor beta chains follows, all from one sample in a study of chemoradiotherapy in HPV16-positive cancers. The repertoire was sequenced with immunoSEQ multiplex PCR; TCRdb's copy has only in-frame clones and lacks some. The data show some 3,600 clones, just under 95% seen once. Collection of the sample occurred from a patient who underwent chemoradiotherapy. All receptors derive from a human donor with HPV-associated anogenital cancer. Each CDR3 is given without its conserved first and last residue. D genes are given only for firm matches.

TRBV2,NA,TRBJ2-1,ASIEGWYNEQF
TRBV5-1,NA,TRBJ1-2,ASSTDSAYGYT
TRBV5-1,NA,TRBJ2-7,ASSPVGGFEQY
TRBV11-2,NA,TRBJ2-7,ASSSGHFSEQY
TRBV5-6,NA,TRBJ2-7,ASTGLSYEQY
TRBV6-4,NA,TRBJ2-1,ASSGGYNEQF
TRBV19,NA,TRBJ2-5,ASRRVPQETQY
TRBV30,NA,TRBJ1-2,AWSVEANYGYT
TRBV25-1,NA,TRBJ2-7,AVAWAADEQY
TRBV7-8,NA,TRBJ2-5,ASSLGGQETQY
TRBV30,NA,TRBJ2-7,AWSGGGSGFEQY
TRBV7-9,NA,TRBJ2-2,ASSLAGELF
TRBV5-6,NA,TRBJ2-7,ASSGVGNYEQY
TRBV27,TRBD2,TRBJ2-1,ASSFLAVSYNEQF
TRBV12-5,NA,TRBJ1-5,ASGLGHRDTLYSNQPQH
TRBV6-1,NA,TRBJ1-2,ASSELSGFDGYT
TRBV19,NA,TRBJ2-3,ASNFLGTDTQY
TRBV5-1,NA,TRBJ1-4,ASSLASRGTNEKLF
TRBV2,TRBD1,TRBJ1-6,ASSPGGISPLH
TRBV7-6,TRBD1,TRBJ2-5,ASSHLQGVQETQY
TRBV2,TRBD1,TRBJ1-2,ASSLIGTGVSYGYT
TRBV7-8,TRBD1,TRBJ1-1,ASSPEQGWYTEAF
TRBV30,TRBD1,TRBJ1-4,AWSHGQGASGEKLF
TRBV19,NA,TRBJ1-1,ASKNSAGMNTEAF